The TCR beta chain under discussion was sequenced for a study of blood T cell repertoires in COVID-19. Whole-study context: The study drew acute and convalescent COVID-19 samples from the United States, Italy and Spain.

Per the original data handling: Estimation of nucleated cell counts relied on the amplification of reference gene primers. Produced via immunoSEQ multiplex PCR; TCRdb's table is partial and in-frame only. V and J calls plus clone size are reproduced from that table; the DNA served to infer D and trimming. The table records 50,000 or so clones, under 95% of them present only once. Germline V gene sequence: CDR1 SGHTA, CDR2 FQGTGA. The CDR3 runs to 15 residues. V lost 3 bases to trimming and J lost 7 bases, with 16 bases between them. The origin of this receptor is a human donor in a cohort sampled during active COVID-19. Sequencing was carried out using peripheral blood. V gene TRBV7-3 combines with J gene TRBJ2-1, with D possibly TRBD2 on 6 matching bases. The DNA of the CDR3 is TGTGCCAGCAGCTTGGGGACTCATAATTCGAATGAGCAGTTCTTC. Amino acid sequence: CASSLGTHNSNEQFF.